Listed below are T cell receptor beta chains from one sample, sequenced in a study of cytomegalovirus exposure and HLA in healthy donors. Repertoires were generated with immunoSEQ multiplex PCR, while TCRdb's copy carries only in-frame clones and drops some. Of under 200,000 clones listed, approximately 84% are singletons. Sequenced material: PBMCs. These receptors were obtained from a boy younger than 18 in good health and CMV-seronegative. CDR3s include the opening cysteine and the closing phenylalanine or tryptophan. The order of the fields is clone size, D gene, V gene, J gene, CDR3 protein, CDR3 DNA. D genes are given only for firm matches. Size tells how often a clone was seen (once, few, many) or the class of an expanded clone, and some rows leave it out.

>.|TRBD2|TRBV10-3|TRBJ2-7
CAISGTSGPYEQYF
TGTGCCATCAGTGGGACTAGCGGGCCCTACGAGCAGTACTTC
>once|.|TRBV5-1|TRBJ2-3
CASSETRPTDTQYF
TGCGCCAGCAGCGAAACTAGGCCCACAGATACGCAGTATTTT
>.|TRBD1|TRBV6-1|TRBJ1-2
CASMRQGAGGYTF
TGTGCCAGCATGCGACAGGGGGCGGGCGGCTACACCTTC
>.|.|TRBV7-2|TRBJ2-7
CASSSTLSYEQYF
TGTGCCAGCAGTTCAACCCTATCCTACGAGCAGTACTTC
>.|.|TRBV9|TRBJ1-2
CASSVAGRRDYGYTF
TGTGCCAGCAGCGTAGCTGGACGGCGGGACTATGGCTACACCTTC
>.|TRBD1|TRBV25-1|TRBJ2-7
CASDRGYGYEQYF
TGTGCCAGTGACAGGGGGTATGGCTACGAGCAGTACTTC
>many|TRBD1|TRBV10-3|TRBJ1-1
CAISESRGQDRGSTEAFF
TGTGCCATCAGTGAGTCACGGGGGCAGGACAGGGGATCCACTGAAGCTTTCTTT
>.|TRBD1|TRBV2|TRBJ2-1
CASSGGTAYNEQFF
TGTGCCAGCAGTGGTGGGACAGCATACAATGAGCAGTTCTTC
>.|.|TRBV18|TRBJ2-5
CASSPVKGVETQYF
TGTGCCAGCTCACCAGTCAAGGGAGTCGAGACCCAGTACTTC
>.|TRBD2|TRBV5-1|TRBJ2-1
CASSLGGGAGSEQFF
TGCGCCAGCAGCTTGGGCGGGGGGGCCGGTAGTGAGCAGTTCTTC